The clone carrying this T cell receptor beta chain was detected a few times. Its matching antigen is unknown. Expressed TCRB transcripts were sequenced because the isolated RNA had all been reverse transcribed beforehand. The table came from immunoSEQ multiplex PCR; TCRdb's copy has only in-frame clones and leaves some out. The sample has 230,000 or so clones; roughly 16% are singletons. This sample is drawn from a study of beta chain features in type 1 diabetes. Turning to the study itself: Healthy donors and patients showed comparable age, gender and cell yields.

V lost 2 bases to trimming and J lost 7 bases, with 9 bases between them. The CDR3 is 12 amino acids. Germline CDR1 SQVTM, CDR2 ANQGSEA. The study, taken as a whole, reports: When Type 1 diabetes patients were examined, their TCRB CDR3s proved moderately but significantly shorter in all four CD4+ subsets. Junctions at VDJ sites from type 1 diabetes patients had fewer insertions and more deletions. Over-representation of high TCR-expressing cells was a possible consequence of cDNA sequencing.

The sequenced sample consisted of naive CD4+ T cells from blood. This chain joins TRBV29-1 and TRBJ1-5; no reliable D call. The TCR was taken from a man aged 25-40 years with type 1 diabetes. In DNA, the CDR3 is TGCAGCGTTGAATTGGGAGGACAGCCCCAGCATTTT. Translation: CSVELGGQPQHF.